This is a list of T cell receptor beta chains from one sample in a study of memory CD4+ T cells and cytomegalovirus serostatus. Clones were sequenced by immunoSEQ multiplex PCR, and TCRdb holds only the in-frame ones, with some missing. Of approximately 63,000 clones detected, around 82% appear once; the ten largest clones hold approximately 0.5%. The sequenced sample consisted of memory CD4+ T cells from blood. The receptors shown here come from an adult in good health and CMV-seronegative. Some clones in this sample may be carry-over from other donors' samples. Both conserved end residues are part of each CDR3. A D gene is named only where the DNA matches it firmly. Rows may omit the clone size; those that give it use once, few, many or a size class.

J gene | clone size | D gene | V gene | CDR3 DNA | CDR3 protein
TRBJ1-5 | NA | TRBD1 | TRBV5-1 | TGCGCCAGCAGCACCGTTCCAGGGGGAAATCAGCCCCAGCATTTT | CASSTVPGGNQPQHF
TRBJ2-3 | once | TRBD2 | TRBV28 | TGTGCCAGCAGTGCCTCACTAGCGGGAGGGTCAGATACGCAGTATTTT | CASSASLAGGSDTQYF
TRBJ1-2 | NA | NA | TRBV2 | TGTGCCAGCACCGGCGTAGGGGTCTATGGCTACACCTTC | CASTGVGVYGYTF
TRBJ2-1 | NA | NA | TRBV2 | TGTGCCAGCAGTGAACAGGGACCACACAATGAGCAGTTCTTC | CASSEQGPHNEQFF
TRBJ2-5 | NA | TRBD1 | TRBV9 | TGTGCCAGCAGCGCCGGGCCCGACAGGGAAGAGACCCAGTACTTC | CASSAGPDREETQYF
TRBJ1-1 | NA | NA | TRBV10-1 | TGCGCCAGCAGTGGAAGGGTGGGTTCTGCCGGGGGAAGAGCTGAAGCTTTCTTT | CASSGRVGSAGGRAEAFF
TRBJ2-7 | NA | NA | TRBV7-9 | TGTGCCAGCAGCTCGCCAGGGAACTACGAGCAGTACTTC | CASSSPGNYEQYF
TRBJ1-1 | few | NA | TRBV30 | TGTGCCTGGAGTTTTGGGGGGACTGAAGCTTTCTTT | CAWSFGGTEAFF
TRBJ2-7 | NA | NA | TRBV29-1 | TGCAGCGTTGCCAGGAGCTCCTACGAGCAGTACTTC | CSVARSSYEQYF
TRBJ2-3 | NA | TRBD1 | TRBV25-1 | TGTGCCAGCAGTGAATCCAGACAGGGACCGTATTTT | CASSESRQGPYF
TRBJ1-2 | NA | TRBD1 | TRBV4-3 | TGCGCCAGCAGCAAACGGACAGGCCAGCTGGGTGGCTACACCTTC | CASSKRTGQLGGYTF
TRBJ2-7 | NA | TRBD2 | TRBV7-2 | TGTGCCAGCAGCTTCGGGACTAGCGGGGTACGGTACTTC | CASSFGTSGVRYF
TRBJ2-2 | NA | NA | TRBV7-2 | TGTGCCAGCAGTTCGCGGGTTGTTCTCGGGGAGCTGTTTTTT | CASSSRVVLGELFF
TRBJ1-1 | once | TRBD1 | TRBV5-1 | TGCGCCAGCACCACCCTCGGACAGGGGATGAACACTGAAGCTTTCTTT | CASTTLGQGMNTEAFF
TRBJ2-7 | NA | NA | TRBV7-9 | TGTGCCAGCAGCTACAACTCCTACGAGCAGTACTTC | CASSYNSYEQYF
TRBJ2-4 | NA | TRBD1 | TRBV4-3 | TGCGCCAGCAGCCGAGACCTAGGGACAGTGGGGCTTACCCTAGCCAAAAACATTCAGTACTTC | CASSRDLGTVGLTLAKNIQYF
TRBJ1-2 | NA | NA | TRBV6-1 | TGTGCCAGCAGTGGTCCAGCGCGACTCGCCTATGGCTACACCTTC | CASSGPARLAYGYTF
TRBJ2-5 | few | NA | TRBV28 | TGTGCCAGCAGTTTACGAGGGAACATAGGGGAGACCCAGTACTTC | CASSLRGNIGETQYF
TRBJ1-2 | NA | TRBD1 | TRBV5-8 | TGTGCCAGCAGTCTATGGACAGGGGGCAGTGGGTATGGCTACACCTTC | CASSLWTGGSGYGYTF
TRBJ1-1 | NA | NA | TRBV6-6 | TGTGCCAGCGGCAAACCTGTCCGGAGGGGCACTGAAGCTTTCTTT | CASGKPVRRGTEAFF
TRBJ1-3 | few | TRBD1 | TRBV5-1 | TGCGCCAGCAGTCCTGGGACAGCTGGAAACACCATATATTTT | CASSPGTAGNTIYF
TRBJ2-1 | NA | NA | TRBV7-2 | TGTGCCAGCAGAGCCTACAATGAGCAGTTCTTC | CASRAYNEQFF
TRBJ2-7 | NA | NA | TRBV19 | TGTGCCAGTAGTAGGCAGGGCGACTACGAGCAGTACTTC | CASSRQGDYEQYF
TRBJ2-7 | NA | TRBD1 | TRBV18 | TGTGCCAGCTCACCTGGGACAGGTTTAACCTACGAGCAGTACTTC | CASSPGTGLTYEQYF
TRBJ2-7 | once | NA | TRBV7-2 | TGTGCCAGCAGCTTCGTGGGCGGTCTCTACGAGCAGTACTTC | CASSFVGGLYEQYF
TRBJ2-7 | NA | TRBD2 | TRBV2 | TGTGCCAGCAGGGAGGGACTAGCGGGAAGCTACGAGCAGTACTTC | CASREGLAGSYEQYF
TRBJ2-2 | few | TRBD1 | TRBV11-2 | TGTGCCAGCAGCGCTTTGTACAGGGGGAAGACCGGGGAGCTGTTTTTT | CASSALYRGKTGELFF
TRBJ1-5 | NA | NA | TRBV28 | TGTGCCAGCAGAGACGGGGAGAAAGGTAGCAATCAGCCCCAGCATTTT | CASRDGEKGSNQPQHF
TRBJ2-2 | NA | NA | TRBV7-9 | TGTGCCAGCAGCTTAGCGCGGTGGGAGGTCCGCACCGGGGAGCTGTTTTTT | CASSLARWEVRTGELFF
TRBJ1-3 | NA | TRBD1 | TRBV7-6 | TGTGCCAGCAGCTTAGCAGGGGGCCCCTCTGGAAACACCATATATTTT | CASSLAGGPSGNTIYF
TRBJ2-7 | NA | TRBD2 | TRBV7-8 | TGTGCCAGCAGCCCGACTAGCGGGACTCACGAGCAGTACTTC | CASSPTSGTHEQYF
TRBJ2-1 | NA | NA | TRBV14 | TGTGCCAGCAGCCCCTTCGGGACACAGCAGTTCTTC | CASSPFGTQQFF
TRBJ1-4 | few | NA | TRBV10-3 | TGTGCCATCAGTGAGCGTTTCTTGGGCCACAGAGAGGGTGAAAAACTGTTTTTT | CAISERFLGHREGEKLFF
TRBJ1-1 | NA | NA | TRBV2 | TGTGCCAGCAGTGACTCCCGAAACACTGAAGCTTTCTTT | CASSDSRNTEAFF
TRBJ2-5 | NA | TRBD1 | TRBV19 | TGTGCCAGTAGTCCAGGGACAGTAGGATCTGAGACCCAGTACTTC | CASSPGTVGSETQYF
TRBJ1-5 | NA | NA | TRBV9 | TGTGCCAGCAGCGAGCGTGAGGGTCAGCCCCAGCATTTT | CASSEREGQPQHF
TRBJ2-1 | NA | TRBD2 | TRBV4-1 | TGCGCCAGCAGCCAAATAGCGGGAGTTTACAATGAGCAGTTCTTC | CASSQIAGVYNEQFF
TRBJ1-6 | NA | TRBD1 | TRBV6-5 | TGTGCCAGCAGCGCCGGGACAGGGGTTAATTCACCCCTCCACTTT | CASSAGTGVNSPLHF
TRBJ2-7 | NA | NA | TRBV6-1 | TGTGCCAGCAGTGAAGCTGGGATTTGGAGCTACGAGCAGTACTTC | CASSEAGIWSYEQYF
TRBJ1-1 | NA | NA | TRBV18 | TGTGCCAGCTCACCAGACTTGAACACTGAAGCTTTCTTT | CASSPDLNTEAFF
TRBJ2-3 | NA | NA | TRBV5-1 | TGCGCCAGCAGCTTGGGGGGGGGCAGCACAGATACGCAGTATTTT | CASSLGGGSTDTQYF